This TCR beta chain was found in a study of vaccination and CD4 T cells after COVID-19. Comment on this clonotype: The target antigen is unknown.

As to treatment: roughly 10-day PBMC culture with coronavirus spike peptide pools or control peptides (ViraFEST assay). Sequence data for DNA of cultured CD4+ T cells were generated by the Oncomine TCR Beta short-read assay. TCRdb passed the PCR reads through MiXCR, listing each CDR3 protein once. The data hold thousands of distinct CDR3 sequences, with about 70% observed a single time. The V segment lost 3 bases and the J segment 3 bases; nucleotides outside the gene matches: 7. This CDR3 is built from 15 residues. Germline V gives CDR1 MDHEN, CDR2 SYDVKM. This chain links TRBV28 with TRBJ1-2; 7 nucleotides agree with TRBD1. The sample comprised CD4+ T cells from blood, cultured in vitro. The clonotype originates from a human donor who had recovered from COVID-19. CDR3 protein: CASSFPADRDYGYTF. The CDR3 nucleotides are TGTGCCAGCAGTTTCCCAGCCGACAGGGACTATGGCTACACCTTC.